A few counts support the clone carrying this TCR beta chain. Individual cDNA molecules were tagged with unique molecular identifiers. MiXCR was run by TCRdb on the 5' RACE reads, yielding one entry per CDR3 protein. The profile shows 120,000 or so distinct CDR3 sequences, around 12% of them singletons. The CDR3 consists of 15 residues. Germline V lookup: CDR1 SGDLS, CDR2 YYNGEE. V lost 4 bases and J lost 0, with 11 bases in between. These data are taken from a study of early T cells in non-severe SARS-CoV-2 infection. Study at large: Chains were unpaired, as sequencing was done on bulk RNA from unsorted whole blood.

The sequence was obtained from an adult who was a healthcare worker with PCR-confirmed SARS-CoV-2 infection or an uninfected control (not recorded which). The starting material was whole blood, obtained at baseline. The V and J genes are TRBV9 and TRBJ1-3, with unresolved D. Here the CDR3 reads CASSTQASSGNTIYF. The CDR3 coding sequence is TGTGCCAGCAGCACTCAGGCAAGCTCTGGAAACACCATATATTTT.